Below, one TCR beta chain is given with its context. Its antigen is undetermined. Pooled together were second doses at about 4 or about 12 weeks. With V trimmed by 7 bases and J by 3 bases, 10 bases remained unmatched. Germline V CDR1 and CDR2: LNHDA, SQIVND (reference sequence). The CDR3 spans 15 residues. This sample is part of a study of T cell responses to AZD1222 COVID-19 vaccine. Findings of the study overall: At 160-218 and 743-854, vaccine-associated CD4 TCRs were dominant, and they spanned spike. Donors were mostly white British, more females; clonal diversity possibly underestimated. Reportedly, nearly half the spike-specific TCRs target unmutated variant regions.

Measured with immunoSEQ multiplex PCR; TCRdb has only the in-frame clones, and not every one. The table shows 180,000 or so clones, with roughly 90% occurring only once. The sequenced sample was peripheral blood, obtained 28 days after the second AZD1222 dose. V gene TRBV19 combines with J gene TRBJ2-7, with 9 positions matching TRBD2. The sequence derives from an adult who received the AZD1222 COVID-19 vaccine. The chain's CDR3 is CASTSGTSNSYEQYF. CDR3 sequence (DNA): TGTGCCAGTACCTCCGGGACTAGCAATAGCTACGAGCAGTACTTC.